The present T cell receptor (beta chain) was sequenced within a study of response to subunit inactivated influenza vaccine. Overall study findings and caveats: Authors suggested seasonal influenza vaccinations each recruit few new T cells.

TCRdb fed the RT-PCR reads into MiXCR, producing one record per CDR3 protein. Among about 700,000 distinct CDR3 sequences listed, around 13% were seen once. In the case of this clonotype: The antigen remains undetermined.

The CDR3 covers 17 residues. V lost 1 base to trimming and J lost 1 base; unmatched junction nucleotides: 9. Germline V lookup: CDR1 SQVTM, CDR2 ANQGSEA. The starting material was PBMCs from blood, obtained around 14 days before vaccination. The V and J genes are TRBV29-1 and TRBJ2-5; 10 bases are a match to TRBD2. The clonotype comes from a man between 45 and 60 years old who received an inactivated influenza vaccine. The CDR3 spells CSVEGTSGDLGQETQYF. Here the CDR3 DNA reads TGCAGCGTTGAAGGGACTAGCGGTGACCTAGGCCAAGAGACCCAGTACTTC. Using reference TRBV29-1 and TRBJ2-5 for the parts outside the CDR3, the full variable domain is SAVISQKPSRDICQRGTSLTIQCQVDSQVTMMFWYRQQPGQSLTLIATANQGSEATYESGFVIDKFPISRPNLTFSTLTVSNMSPEDSSIYLCSVEGTSGDLGQETQYFGPGTRLLVL.